This passage covers 17 T cell receptor beta chains from one sample sequenced in a study of blood T cell repertoires in COVID-19. The method was immunoSEQ multiplex PCR; TCRdb's version includes in-frame clones alone and lacks a portion of them. The repertoire holds fewer than 250,000 clones, with more than 85% as singletons. The sequenced sample was peripheral blood. The receptors were gathered from a man aged 40-49 years with acute or convalescent COVID-19.

This clone was found once. The V gene is TRBV28, the J gene TRBJ2-1; 10 bases match TRBD2. The CDR3 covers 15 residues. V shed 3 bases and J 8 bases; nucleotides not matched to a gene: 7. Germline loops: CDR1 MDHEN, CDR2 SYDVKM. The CDR3 loop reads CASSFASGRIDEQFF. For the CDR3, the DNA is TGTGCCAGCAGTTTTGCTAGCGGGAGAATCGATGAGCAGTTCTTC.

The CDR3, as DNA: TGTGCCAGCAGTCCTGGGCTCTACGAGCAGTACTTC. This codes for CASSPGLYEQYF. The chain joins TRBV28 to TRBJ2-7; unclear D gene. V lost 5 bases, J lost 3 bases, and 8 bases lay in between. The germline CDR1 and CDR2 sequences are MDHEN and SYDVKM. The CDR3 extends over 12 amino acids.

This chain joins TRBV4-2 and TRBJ1-5; no clear D gene. The CDR3 contains 16 residues. Looked up from germline, CDR1 is LGHNA and CDR2 is YNFKEQ. V lost 0 bases and J lost 2, with 11 bases in between. The CDR3 bases are TGTGCCAGCAGCCAAGAGGGCCAGGTACGCAATCAGCCCCAGCATTTT. Protein: CASSQEGQVRNQPQHF.

V and J are TRBV5-1 and TRBJ2-2; 15 bases line up with TRBD2. Trimming at V came to 3 bases and at J to 7 bases, leaving 7 bases not matched to a gene. The CDR3 totals 17 residues. Germline CDR1 reads SGHRS; CDR2 reads YFSETQ. The CDR3 is CASSSGLAGGPGGELFF. In DNA form, the CDR3 reads TGCGCCAGCAGCTCGGGACTAGCGGGGGGACCCGGCGGGGAGCTGTTTTTT.

This clone was observed a single time. The chain couples TRBV3-1 (or the pseudogene TRBV3-2) to TRBJ2-3, with 10 bases that match TRBD2. The ends lost 4 bases at V and 5 bases at J; junction bases unmatched: 6. The CDR3 extends over 15 amino acids. Germline values: CDR1 LGHDT, CDR2 YNNKEL (reference sequence). The DNA of the CDR3 is TGTGCCAGCAGCCTGCTAGCGGGGGAGATAGATACGCAGTATTTT. Amino acid sequence: CASSLLAGEIDTQYF.

The chain links TRBV25-1 to TRBJ1-4; 8 bases are shared with TRBD1. The V segment lost 3 bases and the J segment 7 bases; nucleotides outside the gene matches: 7. Germline lookup yields CDR1 MGHDK and CDR2 SYGVNS. This CDR3 region has 15 residues. CDR3 region: CASSDLRGPGEKLFF. CDR3 sequence (DNA): TGTGCCAGCAGTGATCTCAGGGGGCCGGGTGAAAAACTGTTTTTT.

This clone was recorded a few times. The CDR3: CASSFGQAHHGTEAFF. In DNA, the CDR3 is TGTGCCAGCAGCTTTGGACAGGCCCATCACGGGACTGAAGCTTTCTTT. V is TRBV7-9 and J is TRBJ1-1, with 7 bases matching TRBD1. CDR3 length: 16 amino acids. Germline CDR1 and CDR2: SEHNR and FQNEAQ (reference sequence). V lost 3 bases and J lost 5; bases outside the gene matches: 12.

The CDR3 here is CASSPLAGGYNEQFF. The DNA of the CDR3 is TGTGCCAGCAGCCCATTAGCGGGAGGCTACAATGAGCAGTTCTTC. This rearrangement joins TRBV7-3 to TRBJ2-1, with TRBD2 matching over 10 bases. The germline V gene encodes CDR1 SGHTA and CDR2 FQGTGA. The CDR3 is 15 residues long. With 5 bases clipped from V and 3 bases from J, the junction kept 4 bases outside the gene matches. The full variable domain, with the rest looked up from reference TRBV7-3 and TRBJ2-1, is GAGVSQTPSNKVTEKGKYVELRCDPISGHTALYWYRQSLGQGPEFLIYFQGTGAADDSGLPNDRFFAVRPEGSVSTLKIQRTERGDSAVYLCASSPLAGGYNEQFFGPGTRLTVL.

The V gene is TRBV28, the J gene TRBJ1-6; the D is unclear. The length of the CDR3 is 16 residues. Germline V CDR1 and CDR2: MDHEN, SYDVKM. V was cut by 4 bases and J by 9 bases, with 19 bases left in between. The CDR3 DNA sequence: TGTGCCAGCAGTTGGGAGACTCCCTCGGCCGGTTCACCCCTCCACTTT. It encodes CASSWETPSAGSPLHF.

The chain has TRBV27 and TRBJ2-1, with TRBD1 identical over 11 bases. The CDR3 runs 16 residues. With V trimmed by 1 base and J by 4 bases, 3 bases remained unmatched. Germline values: CDR1 MNHEY, CDR2 SMNVEV (reference sequence). The CDR3 nucleotides are TGTGCCAGCAGTTTATACGGACAGGGGGCATACAATGAGCAGTTCTTC. Amino acid sequence: CASSLYGQGAYNEQFF.

The J gene is TRBJ1-1, the V gene TRBV20-1, with unresolved D. The germline CDR1 and CDR2 sequences are DFQATT and SNEGSKA (reference sequence). Trimming removed 3 bases from V and 3 bases from J, with 8 bases in between. The CDR3 has 12 residues. In DNA, the CDR3 is TGCAGTGCTAGTCTCAAGCACACTGAAGCTTTCTTT. Protein: CSASLKHTEAFF.

This chain joins TRBV28 and TRBJ2-3; TRBD1 matches 12 bases. Unmatched junction bases numbered 4, after V lost 6 bases and J lost 3 bases. The CDR3 extends over 15 amino acids. Germline CDR1 MDHEN, CDR2 SYDVKM. The CDR3 is CASRGQGAGTDTQYF. The DNA of the CDR3 is TGTGCCAGCAGGGGACAGGGGGCCGGGACAGATACGCAGTATTTT.

The chain uses TRBV2 and TRBJ1-4; possibly TRBD1 for D (5 bases). V lost 7 bases, J lost 6 bases, and 9 bases lay in between. This CDR3 is built from 12 residues. The germline V gene encodes CDR1 SNHLY and CDR2 FYNNEI. The CDR3 sequence: CASTGGHEKLFF. The CDR3 DNA is TGTGCCAGCACCGGGGGTCATGAAAAACTGTTTTTT. The whole variable domain, filled in from reference TRBV2 and TRBJ1-4, reads EPEVTQTPSHQVTQMGQEVILRCVPISNHLYFYWYRQILGQKVEFLVSFYNNEISEKSEIFDDQFSVERPDGSNFTLKIRSTKLEDSAMYFCASTGGHEKLFFGSGTQLSVL.

The chain carries TRBV27 and TRBJ2-1; TRBD2 matches 12 bases. J gave up 2 bases and V 5 bases, and 4 bases lay outside the gene matches. Germline CDR1 is MNHEY and CDR2 is SMNVEV (reference sequence). The CDR3 is 16 amino acids. The CDR3 coding sequence is TGTGCCAGCAGTCCAAGACTAGCGGGGGCCTACAATGAGCAGTTCTTC. This encodes CASSPRLAGAYNEQFF.

V usage is TRBV21-1 and J usage is TRBJ2-2; the table's D gene call, TRBD2, was not cross checked with the DNA. TRBV21-1 is a pseudogene segment. This CDR3 has 19 residues. The CDR3 sequence is CASSKEGGLAGPNTGELFF. The DNA for the CDR3 is TGTGCCAGCAGCAAAGAAGGGGGACTAGCGGGCCCGAACACCGGGGAGCTGTTTTTT.

The CDR3, as DNA: TGTGCCATCAGTAACCAACTAGCCAATGAGCAGTTCTTC. This codes for CAISNQLANEQFF. This chain connects TRBV10-3 to TRBJ2-1; a weak D match, TRBD2 (6 bases). V lost 5 bases and J lost 6, with 11 bases in between. The CDR3 runs to 13 residues. CDR1 and CDR2 from the germline V gene are ENHRY and SYGVKD.

As regards this clone: Its ends do not fully match the called genes, so a read error is possible. The rearrangement uses TRBV10-3 and TRBJ1-4, with 11 nucleotides matching TRBD1. CDR1 is ENHRY, CDR2 SYGVKD, per germline. This CDR3 spans 16 amino acids. The CDR3 bases are TGTACCATCAGCCGGGACAGGGGGGAAACTAATGAAAAACTGTTTTTT. Translated, it gives CTISRDRGETNEKLFF.